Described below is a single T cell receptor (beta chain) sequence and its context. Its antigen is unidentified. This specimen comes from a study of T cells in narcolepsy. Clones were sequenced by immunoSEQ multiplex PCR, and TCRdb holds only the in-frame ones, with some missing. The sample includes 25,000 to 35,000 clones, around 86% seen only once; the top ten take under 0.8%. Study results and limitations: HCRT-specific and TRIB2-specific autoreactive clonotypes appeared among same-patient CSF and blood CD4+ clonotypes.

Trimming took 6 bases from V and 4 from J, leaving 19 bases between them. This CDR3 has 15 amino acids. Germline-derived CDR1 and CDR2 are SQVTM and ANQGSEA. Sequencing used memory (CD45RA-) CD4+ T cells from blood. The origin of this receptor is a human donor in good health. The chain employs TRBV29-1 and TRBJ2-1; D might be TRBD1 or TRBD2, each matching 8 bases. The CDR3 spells CSVDRGAGGYNEQFF. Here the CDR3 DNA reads TGCAGCGTCGACAGGGGCGCGGGGGGATACAATGAGCAGTTCTTC.